The present TCR beta chain was sequenced within a study of blood T cells in healthy people across ages. Notes on the study in general: Comparison with aged donors showed that long-lived donors had more naive CD4+ cells and higher diversity.

V was shortened by 3 bases and J by 9 bases, with 19 bases between the two germline ends. This CDR3 region has 15 residues. Germline CDR1 SGDLS, CDR2 YYNGEE. Primed by a sample-barcoded 5' primer and a J-beta primer mix, a second PCR proceeded for about 6 to 11 cycles. In TCRdb, the 5' RACE reads were re-called with MiXCR into one record per CDR3 protein. The sample holds around 790,000 distinct CDR3 sequences, roughly 44% seen once. Those donating, healthy Caucasian individuals from Russia, were aged about 6 to 95. This clonotype was found a few times. No antigen is known for it. The source of this sequence is a man aged 60 to 69 in good health. Sequenced: blood. The gene calls are TRBV9 and TRBJ2-1; possibly TRBD2 for D (6 bases). The CDR3 reads CASSAQGLDYSEQFF. As DNA, the CDR3 is TGTGCCAGCAGCGCTCAGGGATTGGACTATAGTGAGCAGTTCTTC.